This TCR beta chain was found in a study of radiotherapy plus CTLA-4 blockade in lung cancer. Study at large: Of all patients, 15% to 20% responded objectively and 31% showed disease control.

Study-wide findings and caveats: In blood, early T cell clone dynamics reportedly predicted response best, together with interferon-beta. Following radiotherapy plus ipilimumab, tumor-derived TCR clones expanded in the blood.

Treatment of patients with chemo-refractory metastatic non-small-cell lung cancer consisted of focal radiation plus CTLA-4 blockade with ipilimumab. Remarks on this clone: The antigen remains unidentified.

Libraries were prepared by immunoSEQ multiplex PCR; TCRdb keeps only in-frame clonotypes and omits some of them. The profile shows more than 25,000 clones, 70% to 85% of them singletons. The material sequenced was peripheral blood, taken from a patient treated with radiotherapy plus ipilimumab. The TCR sequence derives from a human donor with non-small cell lung cancer who had stable disease on radiotherapy plus ipilimumab.

The CDR3 reads CASSLVKGTGELFF. DNA of the CDR3: TGCGCCAGCAGCTTGGTCAAAGGGACCGGGGAGCTGTTTTTT. The rearrangement uses TRBV5-1 and TRBJ2-2; D not resolved. CDR3 length: 14 amino acids. V shed 0 bases and J shed 5 bases, with 8 bases lying between them. Germline values: CDR1 SGHRS, CDR2 YFSETQ.